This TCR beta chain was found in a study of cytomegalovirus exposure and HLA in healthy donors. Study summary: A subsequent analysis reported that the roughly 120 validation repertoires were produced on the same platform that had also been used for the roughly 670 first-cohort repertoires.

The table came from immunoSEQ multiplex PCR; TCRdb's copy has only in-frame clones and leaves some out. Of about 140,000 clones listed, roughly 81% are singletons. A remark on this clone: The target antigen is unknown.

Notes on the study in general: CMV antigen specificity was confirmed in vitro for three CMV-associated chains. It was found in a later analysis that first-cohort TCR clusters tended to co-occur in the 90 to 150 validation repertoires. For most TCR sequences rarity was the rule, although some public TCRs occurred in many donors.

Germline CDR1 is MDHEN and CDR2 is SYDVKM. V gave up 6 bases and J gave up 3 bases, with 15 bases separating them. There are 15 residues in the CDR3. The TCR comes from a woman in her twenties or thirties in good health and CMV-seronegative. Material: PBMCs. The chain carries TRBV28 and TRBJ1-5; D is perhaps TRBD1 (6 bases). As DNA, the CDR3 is TGTGCCAGCAGAGCTACAGGGCACAACAATCAGCCCCAGCATTTT. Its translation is CASRATGHNNQPQHF.